The sample holds a few counts of the clone carrying this T cell receptor beta chain. What it binds is not known. This record belongs to a study of T-cell reconstitution after alpha-beta-depleted transplantation in children. A TCRbeta library incorporating unique molecular identifiers was prepared. In TCRdb, the PCR reads were re-called with MiXCR into one record per CDR3 protein. In the table there are 780,000 or so distinct CDR3 sequences, roughly 16% of which are singletons. Study findings and constraints: Diversity of TCRbeta at day 60 was high in some patients, arising from surviving recipient T cells and thymic progenitors. Reportedly, roughly two months post-transplant, alpha-beta T cells arose from several hundred expanded graft clones. T-cell numbers and diversity one year post-transplant derived largely from freshly generated T cells.

Germline assignment: CDR1 KGHSH and CDR2 LQKENI. The junction had 13 bases not matched to a gene; V was cut back by 3 bases and J by 5 bases. CDR3 length: 17 residues. The sequence derives from a male patient under 18 who had a stem cell transplant for acute lymphoblastic leukemia, so the T cells may come from the graft donor. This chain uses TRBV18 with TRBJ1-1; 9 bases line up with TRBD1. The input for sequencing was PBMCs, mostly from graft donor cells, taken 360 days after TCRalphabeta/CD19-depleted stem cell transplant. CDR3 protein: CASSPGQGLLMSTEAFF. The CDR3, as DNA: TGTGCCAGCTCACCGGGACAGGGTTTACTAATGAGTACTGAAGCTTTCTTT.